This T cell receptor beta chain was identified during a study of beta chain features in type 1 diabetes. Points on this clone: Its antigen remains unidentified.

Study results and limitations: For Type 1 diabetes patients, all four CD4+ subsets carried TCRB CDR3s that were moderately but significantly shorter. A PCR bias possibly favoring shorter templates would apply equally to patients and controls. When VDJ junctions were examined, type 1 diabetes patients showed fewer insertions and more deletions.

Expressed TCRB transcripts were sequenced because the entire RNA isolate underwent reverse transcription. Clones were sequenced by immunoSEQ multiplex PCR, and TCRdb holds only the in-frame ones, with some missing. Seen here are under 550,000 clones, over 10% observed once, and the top ten hold around 0.05%. Without exception, sorted populations had purity beyond 98%. Germline CDR1 SGHTA, CDR2 FQGTGA. V lost 4 bases to trimming and J lost 4 bases, with 18 bases between them. The CDR3 runs 16 residues. This receptor was obtained from a woman between 18 and 30 years old in good health. This chain uses TRBV7-3 with TRBJ2-3; D gene uncertain. The source material was naive CD4+ T cells from blood. In nucleotides, the CDR3 is TGTGCCAGCAGCTACACTTTAGGACCGGTGGCAGATACGCAGTATTTT. Its translation: CASSYTLGPVADTQYF.